These 21 T cell receptor beta chains were sequenced from one sample in a study of early T cells in non-severe SARS-CoV-2 infection. TCRdb re-called the 5' RACE reads with MiXCR, one entry per CDR3 protein. Here the sample spans approximately 56,000 distinct CDR3 sequences, approximately 15% being singletons. Specimen: whole blood, collected at baseline. The source of these receptors is an adult who was a healthcare worker with PCR-confirmed SARS-CoV-2 infection or an uninfected control (not recorded which).

CDR3 sequence (DNA): TGTGCCGGCAACGGACACGTTTCCTACGAGCAGTACTTC. This translates into CAGNGHVSYEQYF. This chain joins TRBV7-2 and TRBJ2-7, with D perhaps matching TRBD1 (5 bases). Germline assignment: CDR1 SGHTA and CDR2 FQGNSA. V gave up 11 bases and J gave up 1 base, with 15 bases separating them. The CDR3 runs 13 residues.

This clonotype was seen a few times. The chain combines TRBV7-9 with TRBJ2-1; 13 nucleotides agree with TRBD2. The CDR3 loop spans 17 amino acids. CDR1 and CDR2 (germline): SEHNR, FQNEAQ (reference sequence). After removal of 1 base from V and 7 bases from J, the junction contained 7 bases not matched to a gene. This CDR3 reads CASSLESRTSGRNEQFF. In DNA, the CDR3 is TGTGCCAGCAGCTTAGAGTCCCGGACTAGCGGGAGAAATGAGCAGTTCTTC.

This clonotype was detected many times. The V call is TRBV14, the J call TRBJ1-6; perhaps TRBD1 as D (6 bases). Germline-derived CDR1 and CDR2 are SGHDN and FVKESK. This CDR3 is built from 12 residues. Trimming cost V 5 bases and J 10 bases, with 9 bases left between them. This chain's CDR3 is CASSTGRSPLHF. In DNA, the CDR3 is TGTGCCAGCAGCACAGGGCGATCACCCCTCCACTTT.

The genes are TRBV3-1 and TRBJ1-2; D gene unclear. The CDR3 runs 12 residues. The V end was cut by 4 bases, the J end by 8 bases, with 11 bases between. Looked up from germline, CDR1 is LGHDT and CDR2 is YNNKEL (reference sequence). In DNA, the CDR3 is TGTGCCAGCAGCCTCCCAGGAGGAGGCTACACCTTC. Protein product: CASSLPGGGYTF. Variable domain in full (rest from reference TRBV3-1 and TRBJ1-2): DTAVSQTPKYLVTQMGNDKSIKCEQNLGHDTMYWYKQDSKKFLKIMFSYNNKELIINETVPNRFSPKSPDKAHLNLHINSLELGDSAVYFCASSLPGGGYTFGSGTRLTVV.

The V and J genes are TRBV5-1 and TRBJ2-2; D remains unclear. The CDR3 is 15 amino acids. From germline, CDR1 is SGHRS and CDR2 YFSETQ. V was pared by 0 bases and J by 5 bases, with 11 bases between. CDR3 sequence: CASSLDLLGTGELFF. The CDR3 DNA is TGCGCCAGCAGCTTGGATCTCCTCGGGACCGGGGAGCTGTTTTTT.

The chain carries TRBV2 and TRBJ2-7, with D possibly TRBD1 on 6 matching bases. Germline CDR1 SNHLY, CDR2 FYNNEI. The CDR3 runs to 15 residues. Trimming cost V 6 bases and J 5 bases, with 20 bases left between them. In DNA form, the CDR3 reads TGTGCCAGCAGCCCAACCGCACTTGACAGGAACGAGCAGTACTTC. As protein: CASSPTALDRNEQYF.

The rearrangement joins TRBV7-9 to TRBJ2-2, with D possibly matching TRBD1 (6 bases). Looked up from germline, CDR1 is SEHNR and CDR2 is FQNEAQ (reference sequence). The CDR3 runs to 15 residues. Trimming left V 5 bases short and J 1 base short, with 11 bases between. CDR3 DNA sequence: TGTGCCAGCAGCCTACCGGGACAGAACACCGGGGAGCTGTTTTTT. Amino acids: CASSLPGQNTGELFF.

This clonotype was found a few times. The chain is built from TRBV2 and TRBJ2-7, with D tentatively TRBD1 or TRBD2 (5 bases each). This CDR3 comprises 14 residues. Germline CDR1 and CDR2: SNHLY and FYNNEI. Trimming left V 3 bases short and J 3 bases short, with 12 bases between. The CDR3: CASSEGPIFYEQYF. In nucleotides, the CDR3 is TGTGCCAGCAGTGAGGGACCGATATTCTACGAGCAGTACTTC.

This clonotype came up a few times. The V call is TRBV10-1, the J call TRBJ2-7; D is unresolved. The V end was cut by 6 bases, the J end by 1 base, with 13 bases between. This CDR3 spans 14 amino acids. Germline V gene data show CDR1 as WNHNN and CDR2 as SYGVQD (reference sequence). CDR3 nucleotides: TGCGCCAGCAGCATCGAGTTTATATCCTACGAGCAGTACTTC. This sequence encodes CASSIEFISYEQYF.

This chain uses TRBV12-3 or TRBV12-4 with TRBJ2-7, with 9 bases fitting TRBD1. After removal of 5 bases from V and 7 bases from J, the junction contained 9 bases not matched to a gene. CDR3 length equals 14 residues. CDR3 sequence (DNA): TGTGCCAGCAGTCCGCGGGACAGGGTAGAGGAGCAGTACTTC. Protein: CASSPRDRVEEQYF.

This chain links TRBV6-6 with TRBJ2-3; possible D gene TRBD1, 6 bases. The CDR3 is 15 amino acids. Germline CDR1 MNHNY, CDR2 SVGAGI (reference sequence). Trimming left V 7 bases short and J 0 bases short, with 14 bases between. CDR3 sequence reads: CASTTGWTSTDTQYF. CDR3 DNA sequence: TGTGCCAGCACCACAGGGTGGACTAGCACAGATACGCAGTATTTT.

There are a few counts of this clonotype. The J gene is TRBJ2-7, the V gene TRBV9; 7 nucleotides match TRBD2. V lost 0 bases and J lost 8; bases outside the gene matches: 2. Per germline, CDR1 SGDLS and CDR2 YYNGEE. This CDR3 is built from 12 residues. The chain's CDR3 is CASSVDSGQQYF. The CDR3 bases are TGTGCCAGCAGCGTAGATAGCGGGCAGCAGTACTTC. The variable domain in full, with the rest retrieved from reference TRBV9 and TRBJ2-7, is DSGVTQTPKHLITATGQRVTLRCSPRSGDLSVYWYQQSLDQGLQFLIQYYNGEERAKGNILERFSAQQFPDLHSELNLSSLELGDSALYFCASSVDSGQQYFGPGTRLTVT.

The V gene is TRBV28, the J gene TRBJ2-1, with TRBD2 matching over 11 bases. This CDR3 region has 18 residues. The germline CDR1 and CDR2 sequences are MDHEN and SYDVKM. With V trimmed by 6 bases and J by 3 bases, 13 bases remained unmatched. The DNA for the CDR3 is TGTGCCAGCAGGTATAGAGGGACTAGCGGAGTGATCTACAATGAGCAGTTCTTC. It specifies CASRYRGTSGVIYNEQFF.

The sample holds a few counts of this clonotype. The chain recombines TRBV29-1 with TRBJ1-1; D is perhaps TRBD1 (6 bases). Germline assignment: CDR1 SQVTM and CDR2 ANQGSEA. V was cut by 2 bases and J by 2 bases, with 12 bases left in between. There are 14 residues in the CDR3. CDR3 DNA sequence: TGCAGCGTTGAAAAGGGGGGCTCTAACACTGAAGCTTTCTTT. The encoded protein is CSVEKGGSNTEAFF.

The chain combines TRBV27 with TRBJ2-3; TRBD1 might be the D (5 bases). The CDR3 is made up of 15 amino acids. V dropped 4 bases and J dropped 2 bases, with 13 bases sitting between them. The germline V gene encodes CDR1 MNHEY and CDR2 SMNVEV (reference sequence). The CDR3 sequence is CASSSWTTSTDTQYF. CDR3 coding DNA: TGTGCCAGCAGTTCCTGGACAACTTCCACAGATACGCAGTATTTT.

V gene TRBV5-6 combines with J gene TRBJ2-5, with D perhaps TRBD1 (6 bases). Trimming pared 3 bases from V and 5 bases from J, leaving 14 bases between. The germline V gene encodes CDR1 SGHDT and CDR2 YYEEEE. This CDR3 comprises 14 residues. Written as DNA, the CDR3 is TGTGCCAGCAGCTCACTCAGGGGTTCCGAGACCCAGTACTTC. Its translation: CASSSLRGSETQYF.

CDR3: CASSVGVSGANVLTF. The CDR3 bases are TGTGCCAGCAGTGTGGGAGTCTCTGGGGCCAACGTCCTGACTTTC. The chain couples TRBV2 to TRBJ2-6, with a weak D call TRBD2 (5 bases). This CDR3 has 15 amino acids. Germline CDR1 reads SNHLY; CDR2 reads FYNNEI. V lost 4 bases and J 0 bases, leaving 7 bases between the germline ends. The full variable domain, rest sourced from reference TRBV2 and TRBJ2-6, is EPEVTQTPSHQVTQMGQEVILRCVPISNHLYFYWYRQILGQKVEFLVSFYNNEISEKSEIFDDQFSVERPDGSNFTLKIRSTKLEDSAMYFCASSVGVSGANVLTFGAGSRLTVL.

V and J are TRBV7-2 and TRBJ2-3; weak D call: TRBD2 (5 bases). Germline CDR1 is SGHTA and CDR2 is FQGNSA. Trimming took off 3 bases at V and 1 base at J, with 11 bases between the two ends. CDR3 length: 15 amino acids. CDR3 bases: TGTGCCAGCAGCTTGCATCCCGGGGGCACAGATACGCAGTATTTT. Translating it yields CASSLHPGGTDTQYF. Full variable domain (outside the CDR3, taken from reference TRBV7-2 and TRBJ2-3): GAGVSQSPSNKVTEKGKDVELRCDPISGHTALYWYRQSLGQGLEFLIYFQGNSAPDKSGLPSDRFSAERTGGSVSTLTIQRTQQEDSAVYLCASSLHPGGTDTQYFGPGTRLTVL.

The V and J genes are TRBV29-1 and TRBJ1-1; TRBD1 might be the D (6 bases). The ends were cut back, 5 bases at V and 0 bases at J, with 13 bases in the middle. The CDR3 sequence is 14 residues long. The germline CDR1 and CDR2 sequences are SQVTM and ANQGSEA. The CDR3 DNA follows: TGCAGCGTTCAGGGGCGGGGAATGAACACTGAAGCTTTCTTT. Translating gives CSVQGRGMNTEAFF. Full variable domain (outside the CDR3, taken from reference TRBV29-1 and TRBJ1-1): SAVISQKPSRDICQRGTSLTIQCQVDSQVTMMFWYRQQPGQSLTLIATANQGSEATYESGFVIDKFPISRPNLTFSTLTVSNMSPEDSSIYLCSVQGRGMNTEAFFGQGTRLTVV.

This clonotype was observed a few times. The rearrangement uses TRBV21-1 and TRBJ2-4; the table's D gene call, TRBD2, was not cross checked with the DNA. TRBV21-1 is described as a pseudogene. CDR3 length equals 17 residues. CDR3 residues: CVSSKRHSPLAKNIQYF. CDR3 nucleotides: TGTGTCAGCAGCAAAAGGCACTCCCCCCTAGCCAAAAACATTCAGTACTTC.

This clonotype showed up just a few times. The V call is TRBV5-1, the J call TRBJ1-1; D gene unclear. CDR3 length: 14 amino acids. The germline V and J ends were trimmed by 0 bases and 1 base, with 7 bases remaining between them. Germline CDR1 is SGHRS and CDR2 is YFSETQ. CDR3: CASSLELWNTEAFF. The CDR3, as DNA: TGCGCCAGCAGCTTGGAACTTTGGAACACTGAAGCTTTCTTT.